The source of this T cell receptor (beta chain) is a study of blood T cell repertoires in COVID-19. The germline gives CDR1 SEHNR, CDR2 FQNEAQ (reference sequence). The CDR3 is made up of 15 amino acids. V lost 4 bases to trimming and J lost 0 bases, with 11 bases between them. This clone was observed a single time. Original handling: Amplification of reference gene primers was used by the study to estimate nucleated cell counts. Libraries were prepared by immunoSEQ multiplex PCR; TCRdb keeps only in-frame clonotypes and omits some of them. The V and J calls and the clone size are those of that table, but D and trimming were determined from the DNA. The sample includes fewer than 150,000 clones, around 85% of them seen just once.

The specimen was peripheral blood. This receptor was obtained from a woman in her fifties or sixties who had recovered from COVID-19. The rearrangement uses TRBV7-9 and TRBJ2-3; D might be TRBD2 (6 bases). The CDR3 nucleotides are TGTGCCAGCAGCTCCAGCGGGTTAAGCACAGATACGCAGTATTTT. Its protein is CASSSSGLSTDTQYF.